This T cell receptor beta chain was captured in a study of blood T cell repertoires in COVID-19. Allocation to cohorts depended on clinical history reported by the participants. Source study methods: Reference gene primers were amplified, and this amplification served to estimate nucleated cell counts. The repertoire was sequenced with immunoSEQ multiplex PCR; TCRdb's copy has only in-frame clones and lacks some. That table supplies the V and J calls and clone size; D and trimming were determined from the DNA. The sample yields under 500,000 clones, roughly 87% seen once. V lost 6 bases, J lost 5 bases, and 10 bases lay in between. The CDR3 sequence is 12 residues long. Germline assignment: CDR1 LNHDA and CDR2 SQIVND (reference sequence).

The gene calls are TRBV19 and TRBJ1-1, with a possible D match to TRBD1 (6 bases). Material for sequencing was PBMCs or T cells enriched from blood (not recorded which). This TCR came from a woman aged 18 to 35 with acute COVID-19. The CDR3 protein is CASRQGETEAFF. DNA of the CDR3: TGTGCCAGTAGACAGGGCGAGACTGAAGCTTTCTTT.